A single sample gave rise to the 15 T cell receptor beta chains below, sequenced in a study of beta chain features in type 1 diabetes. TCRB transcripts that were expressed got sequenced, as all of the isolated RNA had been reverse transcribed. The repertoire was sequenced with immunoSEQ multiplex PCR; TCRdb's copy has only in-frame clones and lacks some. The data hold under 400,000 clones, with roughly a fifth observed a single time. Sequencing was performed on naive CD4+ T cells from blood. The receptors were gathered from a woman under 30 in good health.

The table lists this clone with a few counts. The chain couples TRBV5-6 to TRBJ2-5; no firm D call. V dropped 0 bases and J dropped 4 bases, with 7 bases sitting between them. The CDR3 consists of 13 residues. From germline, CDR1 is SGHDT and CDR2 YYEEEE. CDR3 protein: CASSLVSSETQYF. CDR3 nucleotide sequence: TGTGCCAGCAGCTTGGTGAGCTCAGAGACCCAGTACTTC.

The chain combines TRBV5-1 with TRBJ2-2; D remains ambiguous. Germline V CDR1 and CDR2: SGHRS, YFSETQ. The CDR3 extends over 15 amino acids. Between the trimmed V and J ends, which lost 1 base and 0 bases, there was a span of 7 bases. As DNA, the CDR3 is TGCGCCAGCAGCTTGCCAGAATCGAACACCGGGGAGCTGTTTTTT. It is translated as CASSLPESNTGELFF.

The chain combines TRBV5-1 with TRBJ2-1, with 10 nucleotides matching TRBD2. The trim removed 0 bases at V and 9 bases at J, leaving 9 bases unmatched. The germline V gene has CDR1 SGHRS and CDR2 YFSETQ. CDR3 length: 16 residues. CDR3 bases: TGCGCCAGCAGCTTGGCCGGGCTAGCGGGAGTAAGTGAGCAGTTCTTC. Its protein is CASSLAGLAGVSEQFF.

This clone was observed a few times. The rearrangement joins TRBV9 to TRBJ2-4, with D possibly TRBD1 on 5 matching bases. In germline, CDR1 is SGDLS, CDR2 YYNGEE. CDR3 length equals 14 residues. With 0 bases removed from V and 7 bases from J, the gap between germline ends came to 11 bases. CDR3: CASSVAPQGNIQYF. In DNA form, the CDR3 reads TGTGCCAGCAGCGTAGCTCCCCAGGGCAACATTCAGTACTTC.

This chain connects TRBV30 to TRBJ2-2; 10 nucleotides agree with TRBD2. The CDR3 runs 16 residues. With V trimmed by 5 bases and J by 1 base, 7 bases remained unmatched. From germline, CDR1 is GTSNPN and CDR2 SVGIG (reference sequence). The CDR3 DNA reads TGTGCCTGGTCACGGGCTAGCGGGAGGAACACCGGGGAGCTGTTTTTT. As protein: CAWSRASGRNTGELFF. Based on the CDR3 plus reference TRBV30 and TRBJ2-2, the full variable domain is SQTIHQWPATLVQPVGSPLSLECTVEGTSNPNLYWYRQAAGRGLQLLFYSVGIGQISSEVPQNLSASRPQDRQFILSSKKLLLSDSGFYLCAWSRASGRNTGELFFGEGSRLTVL.

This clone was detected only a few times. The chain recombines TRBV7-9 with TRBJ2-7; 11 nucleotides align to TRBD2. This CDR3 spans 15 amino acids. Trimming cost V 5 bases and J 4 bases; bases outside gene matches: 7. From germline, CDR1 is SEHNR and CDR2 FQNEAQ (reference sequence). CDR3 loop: CASSPGLAGGYEQYF. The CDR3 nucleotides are TGTGCCAGCAGCCCAGGCCTAGCGGGAGGTTACGAGCAGTACTTC.

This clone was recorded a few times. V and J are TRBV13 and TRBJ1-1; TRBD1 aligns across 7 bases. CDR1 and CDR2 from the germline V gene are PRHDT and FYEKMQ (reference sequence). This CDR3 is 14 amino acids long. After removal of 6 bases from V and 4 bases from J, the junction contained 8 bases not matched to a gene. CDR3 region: CASRKQGGGTEAFF. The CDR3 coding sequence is TGTGCCAGCAGGAAGCAGGGGGGAGGCACTGAAGCTTTCTTT.

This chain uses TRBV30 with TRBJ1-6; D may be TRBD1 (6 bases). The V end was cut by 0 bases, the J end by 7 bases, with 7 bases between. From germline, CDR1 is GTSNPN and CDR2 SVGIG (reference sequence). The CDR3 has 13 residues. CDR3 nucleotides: TGTGCCTGGAGTGTACAGGGCAATTCACCCCTCCACTTT. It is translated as CAWSVQGNSPLHF.

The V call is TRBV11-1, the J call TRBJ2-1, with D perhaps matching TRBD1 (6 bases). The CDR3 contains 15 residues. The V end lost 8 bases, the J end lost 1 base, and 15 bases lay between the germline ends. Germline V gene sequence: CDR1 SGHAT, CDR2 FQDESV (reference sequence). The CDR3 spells CASLRGGLSYNEQFF. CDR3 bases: TGTGCCAGCCTCAGGGGTGGCCTTTCCTACAATGAGCAGTTCTTC.

In DNA form, the CDR3 reads TGCAGCGCCCGAGGACAGGGAAGGAGGCAGGATACGCAGTATTTT. Translated, it gives CSARGQGRRQDTQYF. This rearrangement joins TRBV29-1 to TRBJ2-3; 8 nucleotides agree with TRBD1. The CDR3 is made up of 15 amino acids. CDR1 and CDR2 from the germline V gene are SQVTM and ANQGSEA. The V gene end was trimmed by 7 bases and the J gene end by 6 bases; junction bases not matched to a gene: 15.

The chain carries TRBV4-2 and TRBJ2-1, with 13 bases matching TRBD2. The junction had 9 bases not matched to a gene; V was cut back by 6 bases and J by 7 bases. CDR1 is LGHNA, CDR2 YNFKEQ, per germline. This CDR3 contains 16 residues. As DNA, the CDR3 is TGTGCCAGCAGTCCACGGACTAGCGGGGGTTTAAATGAGCAGTTCTTC. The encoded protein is CASSPRTSGGLNEQFF.

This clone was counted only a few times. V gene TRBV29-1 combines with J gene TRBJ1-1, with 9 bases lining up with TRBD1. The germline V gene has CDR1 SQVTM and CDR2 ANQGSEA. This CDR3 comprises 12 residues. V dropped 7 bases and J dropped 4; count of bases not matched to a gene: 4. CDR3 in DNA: TGCAGCGGGAACAGGGGGCCCACTGAAGCTTTCTTT. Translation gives CSGNRGPTEAFF.

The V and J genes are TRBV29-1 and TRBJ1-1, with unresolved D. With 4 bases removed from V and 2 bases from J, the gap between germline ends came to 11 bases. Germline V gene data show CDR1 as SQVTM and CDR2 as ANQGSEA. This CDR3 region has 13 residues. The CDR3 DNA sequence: TGCAGCGTTGTCTTTGCGCGAAACACTGAAGCTTTCTTT. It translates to CSVVFARNTEAFF.

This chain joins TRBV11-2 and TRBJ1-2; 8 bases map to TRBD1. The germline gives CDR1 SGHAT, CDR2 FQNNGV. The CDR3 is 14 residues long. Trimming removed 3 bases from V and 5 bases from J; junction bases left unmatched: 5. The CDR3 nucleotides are TGTGCCAGCAGCTTCACAGGGGGAGGGTATGGCTACACCTTC. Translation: CASSFTGGGYGYTF.

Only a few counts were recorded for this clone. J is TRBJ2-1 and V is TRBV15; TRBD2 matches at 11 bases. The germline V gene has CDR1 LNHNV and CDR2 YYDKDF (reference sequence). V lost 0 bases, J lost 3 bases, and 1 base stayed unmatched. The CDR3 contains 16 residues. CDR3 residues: CATSREGTSGYNEQFF. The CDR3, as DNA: TGTGCCACCAGCAGAGAGGGGACTAGCGGCTACAATGAGCAGTTCTTC.